One and the same sample provided the 22 T cell receptor beta chains below, sequenced in a study of blood T cell repertoires in COVID-19 (dated by TCRdb to 2018 to 2020). Library construction relied on the immunoSEQ multiplex PCR assay. Here the immuneACCESS table is served through TCRdb, limited to in-frame sequences with V and J called. Missing clones are a known gap in these copies; in checked studies unresolved V genes cover under half, and the rest lacks a known reason. Present in this sample are 75,000 to 95,000 clones, about 85% of which were seen just once. About a sixth of the sample lies in the top ten. Source material: peripheral blood. The receptors here all came from a man older than 75 with active or convalescent COVID-19.

The chain is built from TRBV7-8 and TRBJ2-1; possible D gene TRBD2, 7 bases. The CDR3 has 13 residues. The V and J ends lost 8 bases and 7 bases respectively, with 15 bases between them. Looked up from germline, CDR1 is SGHVS and CDR2 is FQNEAQ. The CDR3 is CASWGGMWNEQFF. The CDR3 DNA reads as TGTGCCAGCTGGGGGGGCATGTGGAATGAGCAGTTCTTC.

This clone has only one observation. The chain employs TRBV28 and TRBJ1-1, with unresolved D. CDR3 length: 18 residues. V lost 8 bases and J lost 1, with 26 bases in between. Germline V CDR1 and CDR2: MDHEN, SYDVKM. DNA of the CDR3: TGTGCCAGCTTACTCTTCCCCCCAGGTTCCGTGGGGAACACTGAAGCTTTCTTT. It is translated as CASLLFPPGSVGNTEAFF.

J is TRBJ1-2 and V is TRBV10-3, with TRBD1 matching over 9 bases. Germline V gene data show CDR1 as ENHRY and CDR2 as SYGVKD. The CDR3 totals 14 residues. The CDR3 region is CAAGTGNLNYGYTF. Here the CDR3 DNA reads TGTGCTGCCGGGACAGGGAATCTTAACTATGGCTACACCTTC.

This clone was seen more than once but under ten times. This chain links TRBV28 with TRBJ1-3; 7 bases agree with TRBD1. V dropped 2 bases and J dropped 4; count of bases not matched to a gene: 5. The CDR3 is 15 amino acids. The V gene's germline CDR1 is MDHEN and CDR2 SYDVKM. The DNA for the CDR3 is TGTGCCAGCAGTTTACCAACAGGGGTAGGAAACACCATATATTTT. Encoded protein: CASSLPTGVGNTIYF.

The rearrangement links TRBV5-1 to TRBJ2-1, with TRBD1 identical over 8 bases. The J segment lost 6 bases and the V segment lost 1 base, leaving 9 bases of the junction unmatched. Germline V gene lookup returns CDR1 SGHRS and CDR2 YFSETQ. The CDR3 totals 16 residues. The CDR3 here is CASSLMSGQGANEQFF. The CDR3 DNA follows: TGCGCCAGCAGCTTGATGTCCGGGCAGGGGGCCAATGAGCAGTTCTTC.

This rearrangement joins TRBV7-9 to TRBJ2-7; 9 bases agree with TRBD2. V lost 5 bases and J lost 0; bases outside the gene matches: 2. Germline CDR1 and CDR2: SEHNR and FQNEAQ (reference sequence). The CDR3 runs to 14 residues. CDR3 loop: CASSRSGSSYEQYV. The CDR3 bases are TGTGCCAGCAGCCGTAGCGGGAGCTCCTACGAGCAGTACGTC.

In this sample, this clone turned up once. This CDR3 is also generated by other DNA sequences in the sample. V is TRBV9 and J is TRBJ1-1; no definite D call. There are 14 residues in the CDR3. Trimming removed 0 bases from V and 1 base from J, with 7 bases in between. Germline V gene lookup returns CDR1 SGDLS and CDR2 YYNGEE. This chain's CDR3 is CASSVVLGNTEAFF. The CDR3 DNA reads TGTGCCAGCAGCGTAGTACTCGGGAACACTGAAGCTTTCTTT.

The rearrangement uses TRBV11-2 and TRBJ2-1; D not resolved. The V gene's germline CDR1 is SGHAT and CDR2 FQNNGV. V was cut by 5 bases and J by 4 bases, with 9 bases left in between. This CDR3 has 13 residues. This CDR3 reads CASSLGHYNEQFF. The DNA of the CDR3 is TGTGCCAGCAGCCTCGGTCATTACAATGAGCAGTTCTTC.

The chain employs TRBV6-1 and TRBJ2-7; TRBD2 matches at 9 bases. This CDR3 is 15 amino acids long. CDR1 is MNHNS, CDR2 SASEGT, per germline. Trimming removed 0 bases from V and 3 bases from J; junction bases left unmatched: 3. This CDR3 reads CASSEALAGFYEQYV. In DNA form, the CDR3 reads TGTGCCAGCAGTGAAGCTCTAGCGGGATTCTACGAGCAGTACGTC.

V and J are TRBV9 and TRBJ2-1; D gene ambiguous. This CDR3 region has 12 residues. Germline values: CDR1 SGDLS, CDR2 YYNGEE. The germline V and J ends were trimmed by 3 bases and 5 bases, with 6 bases remaining between them. CDR3 sequence (DNA): TGTGCCAGCAGCGCCCCTAACAATGAGCAGTTCTTC. Translated, it gives CASSAPNNEQFF. Full variable domain (outside the CDR3, taken from reference TRBV9 and TRBJ2-1): DSGVTQTPKHLITATGQRVTLRCSPRSGDLSVYWYQQSLDQGLQFLIQYYNGEERAKGNILERFSAQQFPDLHSELNLSSLELGDSALYFCASSAPNNEQFFGPGTRLTVL.

The genes are TRBV9 and TRBJ1-1, with 7 bases aligning to TRBD1. This CDR3 has 14 amino acids. V shed 3 bases, J shed 5 bases, and the junction held 7 bases outside the gene matches. Germline assignment: CDR1 SGDLS and CDR2 YYNGEE. The CDR3 DNA reads as TGTGCCAGCAGCGCTGGGACAGTCCGGACTGAAGCTTTCTTT. Amino acid sequence: CASSAGTVRTEAFF.

The chain joins TRBV6-2 or TRBV6-3 to TRBJ2-5, with unresolved D. The CDR3 runs 13 residues. The germline CDR1 and CDR2 sequences are MNHEY and SVGEGT. The V and J ends lost 5 bases and 4 bases respectively, with 11 bases between them. CDR3: CASSTLVRETQYF. The CDR3 DNA reads TGTGCCAGCAGTACCTTAGTCCGAGAGACCCAGTACTTC.

The chain uses TRBV7-6 and TRBJ1-2; 7 nucleotides agree with TRBD1. The length of the CDR3 is 16 residues. Germline V gives CDR1 SGHVS, CDR2 FNYEAQ. With 4 bases clipped from V and 1 base from J, the junction kept 9 bases outside the gene matches. The CDR3 is CASSYRQGPNNYGYTF. The CDR3 DNA reads TGTGCCAGCAGCTACCGACAGGGACCAAATAACTATGGCTACACCTTC.

CDR3 protein: CASSFRNTGELFF. In DNA, the CDR3 is TGTGCCAGCAGTTTCCGGAACACCGGGGAGCTGTTTTTT. The rearrangement links TRBV12-3 or TRBV12-4 to TRBJ2-2; D unresolved. V lost 3 bases and J lost 1, with 3 bases in between. CDR3 length: 13 residues.

The rearrangement links TRBV5-1 to TRBJ2-2, with D tentatively TRBD1 (6 bases). The germline V gene encodes CDR1 SGHRS and CDR2 YFSETQ. This CDR3 contains 15 residues. The V end lost 2 bases, the J end lost 1 base, and 9 bases lay between the germline ends. The CDR3: CASSLRTENTGELFF. CDR3 bases: TGCGCCAGCAGCTTAAGGACAGAGAACACCGGGGAGCTGTTTTTT. The complete variable domain, with remaining parts taken from reference TRBV5-1 and TRBJ2-2, reads KAGVTQTPRYLIKTRGQQVTLSCSPISGHRSVSWYQQTPGQGLQFLFEYFSETQRNKGNFPGRFSGRQFSNSRSEMNVSTLELGDSALYLCASSLRTENTGELFFGEGSRLTVL.

The chain uses TRBV2 and TRBJ1-5; D unresolved. The CDR3 sequence is 15 residues long. The germline V gene has CDR1 SNHLY and CDR2 FYNNEI. Trimming removed 7 bases at V and 0 bases at J, with 13 bases between. CDR3 loop: CASTSYIDSNQPQHF. CDR3 in DNA: TGTGCCAGCACGTCTTACATCGATAGCAATCAGCCCCAGCATTTT.

This clone was seen a single time. This chain connects TRBV5-1 to TRBJ2-7; 7 bases are shared with TRBD1. Germline-derived CDR1 and CDR2 are SGHRS and YFSETQ. CDR3 length: 15 residues. The V and J ends lost 4 bases and 1 base, in that order; junction bases with no gene match: 8. DNA for the CDR3: TGCGCCAGCAGCCCCCAGACAGGGATGTCCTACGAGCAGTACGTC. It translates to CASSPQTGMSYEQYV.

This clone was detected only once. The rearrangement joins TRBV28 to TRBJ2-7; TRBD1 agrees at 7 bases. From germline, CDR1 is MDHEN and CDR2 SYDVKM. V was pared by 6 bases and J by 2 bases, with 13 bases of the junction left unmatched. The CDR3 totals 16 residues. CDR3 DNA: TGTGCCAGCAGCCTATCTGGACAGGCTTACACCTACGAGCAGTACGTC. This codes for CASSLSGQAYTYEQYV.

The CDR3 sequence: CASTLSGTGLYNEQFF. DNA for the CDR3: TGTGCCAGCACCCTTTCCGGGACGGGACTCTACAATGAGCAGTTCTTC. The chain links TRBV27 to TRBJ2-1, with a weak D call TRBD2 (6 bases). Per the germline V gene, CDR1 is MNHEY and CDR2 is SMNVEV (reference sequence). This CDR3 has 16 amino acids. V shed 7 bases and J shed 3 bases, with 19 bases lying between them.

This sequence joins TRBV5-1 and TRBJ1-6; possibly TRBD1 for D (5 bases). Trimming removed 2 bases at V and 5 bases at J, with 8 bases between. CDR1 SGHRS and CDR2 YFSETQ come from the germline V gene. The CDR3 extends over 14 amino acids. CDR3 DNA: TGCGCCAGCAGCTTCGGGGGAGATAATTCACCCCTCCACTTT. Protein sequence: CASSFGGDNSPLHF.

This chain links TRBV28 with TRBJ1-4, with 11 bases identical to TRBD1. The CDR3 extends over 16 amino acids. Germline V gene data show CDR1 as MDHEN and CDR2 as SYDVKM. V shed 6 bases, J shed 4 bases, and the junction held 7 bases outside the gene matches. The chain's CDR3 is CASSRDRGLDNEKLFF. The CDR3 coding sequence is TGTGCCAGCAGCCGGGACAGGGGGTTGGATAATGAAAAACTGTTTTTT.

The gene calls are TRBV19 and TRBJ2-2, with D uncertain. V was cut by 6 bases and J by 6 bases, with 8 bases left in between. Germline V gene lookup returns CDR1 LNHDA and CDR2 SQIVND (reference sequence). The CDR3 runs to 12 residues. The CDR3 loop reads CASSGVPGELFF. The CDR3 DNA reads TGTGCCAGTAGCGGAGTGCCCGGGGAGCTGTTTTTT.